This is a list of T cell receptor beta chains from one sample in a study of OX40 agonist ivuxolimab in advanced cancers. Sequencing used immunoSEQ multiplex PCR; TCRdb keeps in-frame clones, though not all of them. The top ten clones hold about 1.8% of a sample with about 46,000 clones, 82% of them seen once. The sequencing used CD4+ or CD8+ T cells sorted from blood, collected in a trial of the OX40 agonist ivuxolimab. The receptors originated from an adult with an advanced solid tumor such as melanoma, head and neck, liver or kidney cancer. Both conserved end residues are part of each CDR3. A D gene is named only where the DNA matches it firmly. Some rows have no size entry. The others give once, few or many, or a class for an expanded clone.

DNA,CDR3,size,J,D,length,V
TGTGCCTGGAGTATTGCGACACAAGCTTTCTTT,CAWSIATQAFF,-,TRBJ1-1,-,11,TRBV30
TGTGCCAGCAGCCGGGACAGCGAAGAGACCCAGTACTTC,CASSRDSEETQYF,few,TRBJ2-5,TRBD1,13,TRBV5-4
TGTGCCAGCAGCCCCGGGACATGGAAGAACGAGCAGTACTTC,CASSPGTWKNEQYF,-,TRBJ2-7,-,14,TRBV6-1
TGTGCCAGCAGTTATCTGTTAGCGGGGCGTACCGGGGAGCTGTTTTTT,CASSYLLAGRTGELFF,-,TRBJ2-2,TRBD2,16,TRBV6-5
TGTGCCAGCAGCTTGGGGCCCCGCAGCAATCAGCCCCAGCATTTT,CASSLGPRSNQPQHF,-,TRBJ1-5,-,15,TRBV5-4
TGTGCCAGCAGTCCCGGGACTAGCGAGTACAATGAGCAGTTCTTC,CASSPGTSEYNEQFF,-,TRBJ2-1,TRBD2,15,TRBV7-3
TGTGCCAGCTCACCACCGGGGGGACAGGGCTACGAGCAGTACTTC,CASSPPGGQGYEQYF,-,TRBJ2-7,TRBD1,15,TRBV18
TGTGCCAGCAGCTTGAACACTCCCTACGAGCAGTACTTC,CASSLNTPYEQYF,-,TRBJ2-7,-,13,TRBV5-4
TGTGCCAGTAGGACCGGCGGCGGGGGCAACTATGGCTACACCTTC,CASRTGGGGNYGYTF,-,TRBJ1-2,-,15,TRBV19
TGTGCCAGTAAACCCCGACAGGCCCTGAACACTGAAGCTTTCTTT,CASKPRQALNTEAFF,-,TRBJ1-1,-,15,TRBV19
TGTGCCAGCAGCTTAGCACTAGGAGGCACAGATACGCAGTATTTT,CASSLALGGTDTQYF,-,TRBJ2-3,-,15,TRBV7-9
TGTGCCAGCAGCGCCCTAGCGGGGGGGATAGATACGCAGTATTTT,CASSALAGGIDTQYF,-,TRBJ2-3,TRBD2,15,TRBV9
TGTGCCAGCAGTGACAGAGCTGGAAACACCATATATTTT,CASSDRAGNTIYF,-,TRBJ1-3,-,13,TRBV6-1
TGTGCCAGCAGTTTACAGGGGTCCTACAATGAGCAGTTCTTC,CASSLQGSYNEQFF,-,TRBJ2-1,TRBD1,14,TRBV7-8
TGTGCCAGCAGCTTAATCCGCGAGGAAACTGAAGCTTTCTTT,CASSLIREETEAFF,-,TRBJ1-1,-,14,TRBV7-3
TGTGCCAGCAGCCCCGATACGGAGACCCAGTACTTC,CASSPDTETQYF,once,TRBJ2-5,-,12,TRBV5-5
TGTGCCAGCAGCTTAAGTAACGGCCTCTATCGAGAGACCCAGTACTTC,CASSLSNGLYRETQYF,-,TRBJ2-5,-,16,TRBV11-2
TGTGCCAGCAGCTTCCTTTCGGGGAGTGGAAACACCATATATTTT,CASSFLSGSGNTIYF,-,TRBJ1-3,-,15,TRBV7-9
TGTGCCAGCTCACTGACAGGGCGGAACACCATATATTTT,CASSLTGRNTIYF,-,TRBJ1-3,TRBD1,13,TRBV6-1
TGCGCCAGCAGTCCCGGGACAACGAACACCGGGGAGCTGTTTTTT,CASSPGTTNTGELFF,once,TRBJ2-2,-,15,TRBV5-1
TGCGCCAGCAGCTTGGACATTTCGTCCTACGAGCAGTACTTC,CASSLDISSYEQYF,few,TRBJ2-7,-,14,TRBV5-1
TGTGCTAGTGGTTTGGGTCTAGCGGCGCACAATGAGCAGTTCTTC,CASGLGLAAHNEQFF,-,TRBJ2-1,TRBD2,15,TRBV12-5
TGTGCCAGCAGCTCCCCCCGACTAGCGGGGGTGAATGAGCAGTTCTTC,CASSSPRLAGVNEQFF,-,TRBJ2-1,TRBD2,16,TRBV11-2